The rows below give T cell receptor beta chains drawn from one sample of a study of T-cell reconstitution after alpha-beta-depleted transplantation in children. TCRdb re-analysed the PCR reads in MiXCR, keeping a single row per CDR3 protein. The sample includes over 120,000 distinct CDR3 sequences, more than 8% of them seen just once. The material sequenced was PBMCs, mostly from graft donor cells, taken 180 days after TCRalphabeta/CD19-depleted stem cell transplant. The receptors were sampled from a female patient aged 2-9 years who had a stem cell transplant for congenital amegakaryocytic thrombocytopenia, so the T cells may come from the graft donor. Each CDR3 is given with its conserved first and last residue. The order of the fields is J gene, clone size, V gene, D gene, CDR3 DNA, CDR3 protein. A D gene is named only where the DNA matches it firmly. A clone size is listed for some rows: how often the clone was seen (once, few, many), or a class if it is expanded.

>TRBJ1-1|few|TRBV28|TRBD1
TGTGCCAGCAGACCACGGACAGGGGGCACTGAAGCTTTCTTT
CASRPRTGGTEAFF
>TRBJ1-2|many|TRBV28|NA
TGTGCCAGCAGTTTTAGGGTATTCCGCCCAGCCTATAGGGATAACTATGGCTACACCTTC
CASSFRVFRPAYRDNYGYTF
>TRBJ1-2|many|TRBV12-3/TRBV12-4|NA
TGTGCCAGCAGTTTAGAAGGGCGGGTCTATGGCTACACCTTC
CASSLEGRVYGYTF
>TRBJ2-3|NA|TRBV6-2/TRBV6-3|NA
TGTGCCAGCACCTCGGGCGGTGGTAGCACAGATACGCAGTATTTT
CASTSGGGSTDTQYF
>TRBJ1-1|many|TRBV6-1|NA
TGTGCCAGCAGTGATCCGGGGGCGTATAACACTGAAGCTTTCTTT
CASSDPGAYNTEAFF
>TRBJ2-2|many|TRBV5-1|TRBD1
TGCGCCAGCAGCCAAGGACAGGGCACCGGGGAGCTGTTTTTT
CASSQGQGTGELFF
>TRBJ2-5|NA|TRBV5-1|TRBD2
TGCGCCAGCAGCGATCCTAGCGGGAGCGGGACCCAGTACTTC
CASSDPSGSGTQYF
>TRBJ1-1|many|TRBV12-3/TRBV12-4|TRBD1
TGTGCCAGCAGTTTAGCCGGGACAGCTAACACTGAAGCTTTCTTT
CASSLAGTANTEAFF
>TRBJ1-6|NA|TRBV28|NA
TGTGCCAGCAACCCGATCCGGGGCGAGGGTAATTCACCCCTCCACTTT
CASNPIRGEGNSPLHF
>TRBJ2-7|many|TRBV28|NA
TGTGCCAGCAGCTATAGACTAACCGACAGCCAAAGGTCCTACGAGCAGTACTTC
CASSYRLTDSQRSYEQYF
>TRBJ2-3|many|TRBV29-1|TRBD2
TGCAGCGTTGAGGGGGGGACTAGAAGCACAGATACGCAGTATTTT
CSVEGGTRSTDTQYF
>TRBJ2-7|few|TRBV4-3|TRBD2
TGCGCCAGCAGCAACCGCTATAGCGGGATTATGTCCTACGAGCAGTACTTC
CASSNRYSGIMSYEQYF
>TRBJ1-1|many|TRBV15|TRBD1
TGTGCCACCAGCAGAGATTGGACAGGGCCCACTGAAGCTTTCTTT
CATSRDWTGPTEAFF
>TRBJ2-1|many|TRBV10-3|TRBD2
TGTGCCATCAGTGAGTCGAAGGTAGCGGGCGGTAATGAGCAGTTCTTC
CAISESKVAGGNEQFF
>TRBJ2-7|NA|TRBV20-1|NA
TGCTGTGCTAGCTCGCCTGGAGACAGGAAGTCCTACGAGCAGTACTTC
CCASSPGDRKSYEQYF
>TRBJ2-1|many|TRBV10-3|TRBD2
TGTGCCATCAGTGACTCGGGGACTAGCGGAATCTACAATGAGCAGTTCTTC
CAISDSGTSGIYNEQFF
>TRBJ1-1|NA|TRBV12-3/TRBV12-4|TRBD1
TGTGCCAGCAGCAGACAGGGGAGGAACACTGAAGCTTTCTTT
CASSRQGRNTEAFF
>TRBJ2-3|many|TRBV20-1|NA
TGCAGTGCTAGCGGGAGTGTGGATACGCAGTATTTT
CSASGSVDTQYF
>TRBJ2-2|medium-sized|TRBV7-2|NA
TGTGCCAGCAGCCGCCGTTTAGGCGGGGAGCTGTTTTTT
CASSRRLGGELFF
>TRBJ2-3|NA|TRBV20-1|TRBD2
TGCAGTGCTAGATTGCGGGAGGGATTCCATACGCAGTATTTT
CSARLREGFHTQYF
>TRBJ2-1|many|TRBV20-1|NA
TGCAGTCCTAGCAGCTCCTACAATGAGCAGTTCTTC
CSPSSSYNEQFF
>TRBJ2-3|many|TRBV2|TRBD1
TGTGCCAGCAGGGTGGACAGGGGGGGCGCAGATACGCAGTATTTT
CASRVDRGGADTQYF
>TRBJ2-7|NA|TRBV7-8|NA
TGTGCCAGCAGCTACGAACGCGATCCGGTGGGACATCAAAGCCTCTCCTACGAGCAGTACTTC
CASSYERDPVGHQSLSYEQYF
>TRBJ2-1|many|TRBV15|NA
TGTGCCACCAGCAGAGGACCACCTCCAATCAATGAGCAGTTCTTC
CATSRGPPPINEQFF
>TRBJ1-2|many|TRBV5-1|TRBD1
TGTGCCAGCAGCCTGGACAGGGCTAACTATGGCTACACCTTC
CASSLDRANYGYTF
>TRBJ1-6|many|TRBV10-3|TRBD1
TGTGCCATCGGAGGGGACAGAGAATCACCCCTCCACTTT
CAIGGDRESPLHF
>TRBJ2-7|few|TRBV5-1|NA
TGCGCCAGCAGCCCGAGACCAACCGTGGGCGCTGGGGACGAGCAGTACTTC
CASSPRPTVGAGDEQYF
>TRBJ2-7|many|TRBV5-1|NA
TGCGCCAGCAGCTTGCGCCTTGGGATCTACGAGCAGTACTTC
CASSLRLGIYEQYF
>TRBJ2-5|many|TRBV5-6|NA
TGTGCCAGCAGCCCCCCTTTAGGGAAGGACGAGACCCAGTACTTC
CASSPPLGKDETQYF
>TRBJ2-2|many|TRBV7-9|NA
TGTGCCAGCAGCCGCGGCGACCCCGGGGAGCTGTTTTTT
CASSRGDPGELFF
>TRBJ2-5|few|TRBV18|TRBD1
TGTGCCAGCTCACGGGACAGGGGGCAAGAGACCCAGTACTTC
CASSRDRGQETQYF
>TRBJ1-4|many|TRBV12-3/TRBV12-4|NA
TGTGCCAGCAGTTCGACAAGTGGCAATGAAAAACTGTTTTTT
CASSSTSGNEKLFF
>TRBJ2-3|many|TRBV12-3/TRBV12-4|NA
TGTGCCAGCAGTCCCACAGGGAGGCCGGATACGCAGTATTTT
CASSPTGRPDTQYF
>TRBJ1-5|few|TRBV3-1|TRBD1
TGTGCCAGCAGCCCCGGGACAGGGGAAGATTATAGCAATCAGCCCCAGCATTTT
CASSPGTGEDYSNQPQHF
>TRBJ1-2|NA|TRBV20-1|NA
TGCAGTGCTTTCCCACGGGGCTACACCTTC
CSAFPRGYTF
>TRBJ2-3|few|TRBV6-5|NA
TGTGCCAGCAGTTACTCGTTTCTCCCGGATACGCAGTATTTT
CASSYSFLPDTQYF
>TRBJ2-5|NA|TRBV18|NA
TGTGCCAGCTCACCACAAGCGGCCCTGGGAGAGACCCAGTACTTC
CASSPQAALGETQYF